The sequence of this T cell receptor (beta chain) was determined in a study of a mutant IDH1 vaccine in newly diagnosed glioma. As for the study in general: Males made up about 62% and females 37.5% of treated patients, whose mean age was 40.4 years. Before enrollment, patients got radiotherapy alone, temozolomide alone, or mostly the combination.

Study-level points and caveats: No link was apparently found between pseudoprogression and changes in top peripheral T cell clonotypes.

Germline V gives CDR1 SQVTM, CDR2 ANQGSEA. The CDR3 sequence is 15 residues long. Trimming took off 4 bases at V and 5 bases at J, with 20 bases between the two ends. Time point meaning: baseline, week 1 (first vaccination visit). Treatment described: pre-vaccination baseline after standard-of-care therapy. The study enrolled donors with new WHO grade 3 or 4 IDH1-mutant, ATRX-lost astrocytomas. Sequencing used immunoSEQ multiplex PCR; TCRdb keeps in-frame clones, though not all of them. The sample lists around 88,000 clones, roughly 78% occurring once. A word on this clone: Its matching antigen is unknown. The same CDR3 also results from other DNA sequences found in this sample.

Sequences were derived from PBMCs, sampled from a glioma patient treated with radiotherapy, temozolomide or both. This chain joins TRBV29-1 and TRBJ2-5, with unresolved D. This receptor was taken from a man aged 35 to 55 with glioma. The CDR3 bases are TGCAGCGTTGTTGTAGTCACCATAATCAAGGAGACCCAGTACTTC. It is translated as CSVVVVTIIKETQYF.